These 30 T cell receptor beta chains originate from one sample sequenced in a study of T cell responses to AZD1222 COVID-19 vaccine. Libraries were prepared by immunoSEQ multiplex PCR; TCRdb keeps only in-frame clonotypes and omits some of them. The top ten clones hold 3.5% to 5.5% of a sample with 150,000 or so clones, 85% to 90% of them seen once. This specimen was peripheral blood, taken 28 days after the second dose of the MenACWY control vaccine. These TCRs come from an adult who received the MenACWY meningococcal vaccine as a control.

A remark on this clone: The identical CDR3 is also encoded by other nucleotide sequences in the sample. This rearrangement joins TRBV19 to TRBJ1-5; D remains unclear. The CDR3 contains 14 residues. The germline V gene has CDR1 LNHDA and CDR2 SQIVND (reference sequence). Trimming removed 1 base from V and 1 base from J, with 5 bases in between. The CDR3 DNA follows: TGTGCCAGTAGTATAGCAGGCAGCAATCAGCCCCAGCATTTT. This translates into CASSIAGSNQPQHF.

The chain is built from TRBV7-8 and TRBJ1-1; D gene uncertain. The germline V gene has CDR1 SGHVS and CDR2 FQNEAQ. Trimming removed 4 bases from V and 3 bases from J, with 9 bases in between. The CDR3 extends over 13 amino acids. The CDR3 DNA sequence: TGTGCCAGCAGCTCGCGGCAGGACACTGAAGCTTTCTTT. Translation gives CASSSRQDTEAFF.

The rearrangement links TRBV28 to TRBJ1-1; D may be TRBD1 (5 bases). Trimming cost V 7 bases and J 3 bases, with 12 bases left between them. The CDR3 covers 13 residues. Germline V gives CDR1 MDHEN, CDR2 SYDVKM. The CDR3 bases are TGTGCCAGCACCCTCAGGGCGGACACTGAAGCTTTCTTT. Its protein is CASTLRADTEAFF.

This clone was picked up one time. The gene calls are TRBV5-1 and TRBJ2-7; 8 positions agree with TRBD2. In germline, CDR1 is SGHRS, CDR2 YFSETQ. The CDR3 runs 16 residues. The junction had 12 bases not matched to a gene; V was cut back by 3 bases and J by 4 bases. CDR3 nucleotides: TGCGCCAGCAGCTGGTCGGGTAGCGGGGACTTTTACGAGCAGTACTTC. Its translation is CASSWSGSGDFYEQYF.

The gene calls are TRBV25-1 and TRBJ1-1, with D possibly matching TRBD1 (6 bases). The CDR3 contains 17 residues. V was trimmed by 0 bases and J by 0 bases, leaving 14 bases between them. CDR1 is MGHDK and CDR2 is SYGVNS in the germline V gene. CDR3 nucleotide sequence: TGTGCCAGCAGTGAATATGCGCAGGGGATCCTGAACACTGAAGCTTTCTTT. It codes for CASSEYAQGILNTEAFF.

The chain's CDR3 is CASRQRGLWENTEAFF. As DNA, the CDR3 is TGTGCCAGCAGACAAAGGGGGCTTTGGGAAAACACTGAAGCTTTCTTT. The chain combines TRBV7-6 with TRBJ1-1; TRBD1 agrees at 7 bases. Germline V CDR1 and CDR2: SGHVS, FNYEAQ. CDR3 size: 16 residues. The ends lost 6 bases at V and 2 bases at J; junction bases unmatched: 12.

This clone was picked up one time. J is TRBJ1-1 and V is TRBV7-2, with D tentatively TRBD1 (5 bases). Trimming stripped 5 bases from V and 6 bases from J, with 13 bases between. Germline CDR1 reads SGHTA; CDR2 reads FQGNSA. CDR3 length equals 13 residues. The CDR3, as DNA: TGTGCCAGCAGCGTTGACCGAGGGGCTGAAGCTTTCTTT. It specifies CASSVDRGAEAFF. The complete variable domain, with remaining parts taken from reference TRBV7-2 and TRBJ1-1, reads GAGVSQSPSNKVTEKGKDVELRCDPISGHTALYWYRQSLGQGLEFLIYFQGNSAPDKSGLPSDRFSAERTGGSVSTLTIQRTQQEDSAVYLCASSVDRGAEAFFGQGTRLTVV.

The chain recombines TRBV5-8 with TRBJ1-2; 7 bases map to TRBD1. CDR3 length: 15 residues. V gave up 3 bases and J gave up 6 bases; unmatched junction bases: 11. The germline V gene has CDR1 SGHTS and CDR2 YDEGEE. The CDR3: CASSYTGAEWDGYTF. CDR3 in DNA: TGTGCCAGCAGCTACACAGGGGCCGAGTGGGATGGCTACACCTTC.

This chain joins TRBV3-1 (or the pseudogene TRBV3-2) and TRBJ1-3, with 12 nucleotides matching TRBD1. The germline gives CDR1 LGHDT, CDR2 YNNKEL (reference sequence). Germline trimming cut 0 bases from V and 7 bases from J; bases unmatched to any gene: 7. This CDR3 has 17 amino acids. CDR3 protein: CASSQELPGQGANTIYF. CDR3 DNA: TGTGCCAGCAGCCAAGAGCTGCCGGGACAGGGGGCGAACACCATATATTTT.

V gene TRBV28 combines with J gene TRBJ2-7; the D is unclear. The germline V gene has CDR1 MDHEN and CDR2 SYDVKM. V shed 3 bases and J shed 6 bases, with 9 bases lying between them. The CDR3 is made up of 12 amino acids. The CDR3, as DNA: TGTGCCAGCAGTTTCCGGGTTGCCGAGCAGTACTTC. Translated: CASSFRVAEQYF. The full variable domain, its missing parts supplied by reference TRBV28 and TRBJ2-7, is DVKVTQSSRYLVKRTGEKVFLECVQDMDHENMFWYRQDPGLGLRLIYFSYDVKMKEKGDIPEGYSVSREKKERFSLILESASTNQTSMYLCASSFRVAEQYFGPGTRLTVT.

The CDR3 DNA reads as TGTGCCAGTAAAAAGCCGGGGAACTATGGCTACACCTTC. Protein: CASKKPGNYGYTF. The chain employs TRBV19 and TRBJ1-2; D remains unclear. Germline loops: CDR1 LNHDA, CDR2 SQIVND (reference sequence). V was cut by 7 bases and J by 2 bases, with 11 bases left in between. The CDR3 sequence is 13 residues long.

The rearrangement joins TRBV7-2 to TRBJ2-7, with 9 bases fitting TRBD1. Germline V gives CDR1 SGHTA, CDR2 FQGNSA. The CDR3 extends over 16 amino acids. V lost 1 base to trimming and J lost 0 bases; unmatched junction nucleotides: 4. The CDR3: CASSLVGTGPSYEQYF. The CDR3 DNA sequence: TGTGCCAGCAGCTTAGTGGGGACAGGGCCCTCCTACGAGCAGTACTTC.

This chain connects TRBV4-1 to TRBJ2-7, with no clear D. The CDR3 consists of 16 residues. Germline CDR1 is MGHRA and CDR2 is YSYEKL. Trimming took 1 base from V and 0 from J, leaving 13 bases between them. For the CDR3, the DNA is TGCGCCAGCAGCCAAGGCCTGGCAGACAACTCCTACGAGCAGTACTTC. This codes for CASSQGLADNSYEQYF.

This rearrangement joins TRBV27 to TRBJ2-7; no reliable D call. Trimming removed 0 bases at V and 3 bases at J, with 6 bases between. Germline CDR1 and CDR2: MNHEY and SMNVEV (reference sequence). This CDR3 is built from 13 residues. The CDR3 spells CASSLSEDYEQYF. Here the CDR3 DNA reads TGTGCCAGCAGTTTATCAGAGGACTACGAGCAGTACTTC.

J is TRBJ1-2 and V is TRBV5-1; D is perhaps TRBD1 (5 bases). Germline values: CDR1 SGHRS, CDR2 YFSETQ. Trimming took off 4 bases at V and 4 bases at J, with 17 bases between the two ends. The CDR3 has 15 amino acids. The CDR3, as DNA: TGCGCCAGCAGCAACGCCGGAGGGGAGGGCTATGGCTACACCTTC. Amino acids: CASSNAGGEGYGYTF.

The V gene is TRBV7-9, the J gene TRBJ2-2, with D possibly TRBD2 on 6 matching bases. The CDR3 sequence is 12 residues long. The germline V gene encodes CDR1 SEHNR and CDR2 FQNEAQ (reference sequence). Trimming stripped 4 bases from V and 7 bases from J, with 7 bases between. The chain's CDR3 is CASSWTNGELFF. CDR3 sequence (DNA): TGTGCCAGCAGCTGGACTAACGGGGAGCTGTTTTTT.

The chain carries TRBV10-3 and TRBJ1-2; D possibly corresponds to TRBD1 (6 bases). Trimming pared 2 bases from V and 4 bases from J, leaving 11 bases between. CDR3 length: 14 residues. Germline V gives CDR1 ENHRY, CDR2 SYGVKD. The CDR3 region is CAISEQQGLYGYTF. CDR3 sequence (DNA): TGTGCCATCAGTGAGCAGCAGGGGCTCTATGGCTACACCTTC.

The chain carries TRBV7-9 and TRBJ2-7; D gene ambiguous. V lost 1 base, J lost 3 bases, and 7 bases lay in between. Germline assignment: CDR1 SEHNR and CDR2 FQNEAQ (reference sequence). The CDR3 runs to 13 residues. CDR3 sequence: CASSLEINYEQYF. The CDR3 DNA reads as TGTGCCAGCAGCTTAGAGATCAACTACGAGCAGTACTTC.

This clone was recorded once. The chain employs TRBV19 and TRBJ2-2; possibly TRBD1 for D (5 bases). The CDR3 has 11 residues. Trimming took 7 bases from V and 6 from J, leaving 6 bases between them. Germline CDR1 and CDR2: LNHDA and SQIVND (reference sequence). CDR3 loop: CASKGAGELFF. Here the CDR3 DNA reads TGTGCCAGTAAAGGGGCCGGGGAGCTGTTTTTT.

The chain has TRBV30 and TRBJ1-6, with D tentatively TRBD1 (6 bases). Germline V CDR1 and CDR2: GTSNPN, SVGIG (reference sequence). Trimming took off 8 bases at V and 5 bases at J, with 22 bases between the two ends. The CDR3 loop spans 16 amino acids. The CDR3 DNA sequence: TGTGCCCTAAAGGAATGGGGGCGCGGCGATAATTCACCCCTCCACTTT. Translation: CALKEWGRGDNSPLHF.

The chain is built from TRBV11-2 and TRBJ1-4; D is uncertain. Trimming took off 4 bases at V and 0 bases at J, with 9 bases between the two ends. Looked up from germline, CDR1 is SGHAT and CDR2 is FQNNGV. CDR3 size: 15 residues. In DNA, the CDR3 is TGTGCCAGCAGCTCACGGCCTGCAACTAATGAAAAACTGTTTTTT. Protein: CASSSRPATNEKLFF.

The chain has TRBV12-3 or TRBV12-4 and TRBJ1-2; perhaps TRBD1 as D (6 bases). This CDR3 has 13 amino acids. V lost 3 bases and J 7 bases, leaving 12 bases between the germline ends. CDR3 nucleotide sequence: TGTGCCAGCAGTTTTCAGGGGATGGCTGGCTACACCTTC. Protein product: CASSFQGMAGYTF.

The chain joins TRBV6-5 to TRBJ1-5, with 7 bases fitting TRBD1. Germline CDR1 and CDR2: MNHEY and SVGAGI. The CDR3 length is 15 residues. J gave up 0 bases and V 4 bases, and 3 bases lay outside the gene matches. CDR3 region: CASSSTGDSNQPQHF. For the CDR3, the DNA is TGTGCCAGCAGTTCTACAGGGGATAGCAATCAGCCCCAGCATTTT.

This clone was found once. CDR3 in amino acids: CSVRDGLRGYTF. CDR3 DNA: TGCAGCGTCCGCGACGGTCTGCGAGGCTACACCTTC. The chain is built from TRBV29-1 and TRBJ1-2; D not certain. CDR3 length: 12 residues. From germline, CDR1 is SQVTM and CDR2 ANQGSEA. Trimming took off 6 bases at V and 8 bases at J, with 16 bases between the two ends.

CDR3 region: CASSLIGPVLSPSTDTQYF. DNA of the CDR3: TGTGCCAGCAGCTTAATCGGCCCTGTTCTGAGCCCTAGCACAGATACGCAGTATTTT. This chain links TRBV7-3 with TRBJ2-3; no reliable D call. Germline CDR1 is SGHTA and CDR2 is FQGTGA. This CDR3 is 19 amino acids long. Trimming shortened V by 1 base and J by 0 bases, and 20 bases separated the two germline ends.

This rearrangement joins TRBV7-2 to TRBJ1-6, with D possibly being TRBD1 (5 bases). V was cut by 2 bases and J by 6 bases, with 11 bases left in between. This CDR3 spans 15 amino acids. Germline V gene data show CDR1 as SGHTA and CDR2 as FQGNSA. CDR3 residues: CASSLTGVGNSPLHF. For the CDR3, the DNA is TGTGCCAGCAGCTTAACAGGCGTTGGTAATTCACCCCTCCACTTT.

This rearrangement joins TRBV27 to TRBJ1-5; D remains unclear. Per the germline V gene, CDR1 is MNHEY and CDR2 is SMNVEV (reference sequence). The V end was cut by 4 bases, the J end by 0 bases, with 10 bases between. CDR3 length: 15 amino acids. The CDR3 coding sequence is TGTGCCAGCAGTTACAGTTACCTTAGCAATCAGCCCCAGCATTTT. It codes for CASSYSYLSNQPQHF.

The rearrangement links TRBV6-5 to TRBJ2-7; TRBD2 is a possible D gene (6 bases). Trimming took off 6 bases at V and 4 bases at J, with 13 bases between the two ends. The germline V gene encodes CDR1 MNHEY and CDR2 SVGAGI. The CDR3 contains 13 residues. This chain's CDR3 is CASRSGTSYEQYF. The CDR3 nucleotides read TGTGCCAGCAGGTCGGGGACTTCATACGAGCAGTACTTC.

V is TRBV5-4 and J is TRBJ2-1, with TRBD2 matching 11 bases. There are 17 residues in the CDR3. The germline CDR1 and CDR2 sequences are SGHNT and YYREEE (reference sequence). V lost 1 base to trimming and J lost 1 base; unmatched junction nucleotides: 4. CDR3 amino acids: CASSLSASGRSYNEQFF. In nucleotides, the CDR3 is TGTGCCAGCAGCTTGTCGGCTAGCGGGAGGTCCTACAATGAGCAGTTCTTC. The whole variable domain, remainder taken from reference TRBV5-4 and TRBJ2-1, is ETGVTQSPTHLIKTRGQQVTLRCSSQSGHNTVSWYQQALGQGPQFIFQYYREEENGRGNFPPRFSGLQFPNYSSELNVNALELDDSALYLCASSLSASGRSYNEQFFGPGTRLTVL.

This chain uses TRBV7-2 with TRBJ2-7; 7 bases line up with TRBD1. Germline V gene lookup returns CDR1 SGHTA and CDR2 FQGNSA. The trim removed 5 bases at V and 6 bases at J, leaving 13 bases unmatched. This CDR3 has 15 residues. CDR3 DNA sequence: TGTGCCAGCAGCCTTACAGGGGTATCAACCCCCGAGCAGTACTTC. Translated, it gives CASSLTGVSTPEQYF.